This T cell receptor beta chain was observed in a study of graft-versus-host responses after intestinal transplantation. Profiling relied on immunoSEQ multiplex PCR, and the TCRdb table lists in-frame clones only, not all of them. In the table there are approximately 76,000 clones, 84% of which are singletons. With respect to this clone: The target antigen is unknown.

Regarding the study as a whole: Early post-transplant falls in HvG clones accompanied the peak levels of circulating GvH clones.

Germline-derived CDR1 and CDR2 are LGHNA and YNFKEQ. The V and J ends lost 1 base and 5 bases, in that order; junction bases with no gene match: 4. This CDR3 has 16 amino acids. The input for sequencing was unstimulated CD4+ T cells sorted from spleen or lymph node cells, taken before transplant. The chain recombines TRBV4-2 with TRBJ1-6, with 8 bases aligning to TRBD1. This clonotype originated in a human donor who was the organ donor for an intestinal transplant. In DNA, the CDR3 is TGTGCCAGCAGCCAAGTATGGACAGGGAATAATTCACCCCTCCACTTT. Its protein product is CASSQVWTGNNSPLHF.